The clone carrying this TCR beta chain was seen just once. The antigen remains unidentified. This entry is derived from a study of T cells in tumors after PD-1 blockade. At the level of the study: Excluded were patients with checkpoint blockade, immunosuppressants, or radiotherapy or other anti-cancer therapy within 4 weeks. A subset received ongoing vismodegib 150 mg daily alongside anti-PD-1 therapy. Mean per blood sample: 113,528 templates (roughly 22,000-257,772), 36,536 unique clonotypes.

Study observations and caveats: Peripheral recruitment is suggested, as some novel exhausted tumor clones were in pre-treatment blood.

The method was immunoSEQ multiplex PCR; TCRdb's version includes in-frame clones alone and lacks a portion of them. Of tens of thousands of clones detected, 79% appear once; the ten largest clones hold 16%. This TCR came from a human donor with basal cell carcinoma. The source material was PBMCs, sampled before anti-PD-1 treatment.

This CDR3 reads CASSRSLNTEAFF. CDR3 DNA sequence: TGTGCCAGTAGTAGGTCGCTGAACACTGAAGCTTTCTTT. J is TRBJ1-1 and V is TRBV19; unclear D gene. The CDR3 runs to 13 residues. V lost 4 bases and J 0 bases, leaving 6 bases between the germline ends. Per the germline V gene, CDR1 is LNHDA and CDR2 is SQIVND (reference sequence).